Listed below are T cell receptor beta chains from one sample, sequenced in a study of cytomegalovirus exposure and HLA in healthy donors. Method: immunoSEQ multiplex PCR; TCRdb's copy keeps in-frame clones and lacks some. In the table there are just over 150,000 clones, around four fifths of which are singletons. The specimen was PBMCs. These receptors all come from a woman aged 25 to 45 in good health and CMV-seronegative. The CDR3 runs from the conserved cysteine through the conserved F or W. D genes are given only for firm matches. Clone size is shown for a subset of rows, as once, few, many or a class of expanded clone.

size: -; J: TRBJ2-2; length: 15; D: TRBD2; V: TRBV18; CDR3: CASSPFAGDTGELFF; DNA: TGTGCCAGCTCACCTTTTGCGGGGGACACCGGGGAGCTGTTTTTT
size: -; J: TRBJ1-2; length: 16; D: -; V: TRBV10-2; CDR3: CASSLGHQLWDYGYTF; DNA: TGCGCCAGCAGCCTAGGACACCAACTATGGGACTATGGCTACACCTTC
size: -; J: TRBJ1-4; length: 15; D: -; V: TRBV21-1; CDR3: CASSKAGGLNEKLFF; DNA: TGTGCCAGCAGCAAAGCAGGGGGCCTTAATGAAAAACTGTTTTTT
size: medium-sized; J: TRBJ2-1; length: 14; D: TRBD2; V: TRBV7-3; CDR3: CASSSSGGHNEQFF; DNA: TGTGCCAGCAGCTCTAGCGGGGGGCACAATGAGCAGTTCTTC
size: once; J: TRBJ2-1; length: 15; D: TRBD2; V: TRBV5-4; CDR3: CASSERTSSRNEQFF; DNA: TGTGCCAGCAGCGAAAGGACTAGCTCTAGGAATGAGCAGTTCTTC
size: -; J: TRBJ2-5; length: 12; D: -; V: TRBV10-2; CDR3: CASRGGAETQYF; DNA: TGCGCCAGCAGGGGGGGGGCTGAGACCCAGTACTTC
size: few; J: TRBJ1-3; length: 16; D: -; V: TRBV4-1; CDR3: CASSQGPAVLENTIYF; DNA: TGCGCCAGCAGCCAAGGGCCGGCGGTACTCGAGAACACCATATATTTT
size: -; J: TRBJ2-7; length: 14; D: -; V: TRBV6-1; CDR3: CASSKGGGLYEQYF; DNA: TGTGCCAGCAGCAAGGGGGGGGGTCTGTACGAGCAGTACTTC
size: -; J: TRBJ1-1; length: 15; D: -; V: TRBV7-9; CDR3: CASSLQGRGNTEAFF; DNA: TGTGCCAGCAGCTTACAGGGCAGGGGAAACACTGAAGCTTTCTTT
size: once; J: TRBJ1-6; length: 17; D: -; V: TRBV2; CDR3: CASKFPVSTGYNSPLHF; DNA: TGTGCCAGCAAGTTCCCAGTTTCGACAGGTTATAATTCACCCCTCCACTTT
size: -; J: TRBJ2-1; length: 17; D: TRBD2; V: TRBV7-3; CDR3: CASSSWGLAGGQNEQFF; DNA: TGTGCCAGCAGCTCTTGGGGACTAGCGGGGGGGCAAAATGAGCAGTTCTTC
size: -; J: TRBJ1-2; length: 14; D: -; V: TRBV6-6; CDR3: CASTTEGAGYGYTF; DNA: TGTGCCAGCACCACGGAGGGCGCAGGCTATGGCTACACCTTC
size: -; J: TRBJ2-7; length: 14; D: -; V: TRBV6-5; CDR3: CASSSSHHPGEQYF; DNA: TGTGCCAGCAGTTCCTCTCACCACCCGGGAGAGCAGTACTTC
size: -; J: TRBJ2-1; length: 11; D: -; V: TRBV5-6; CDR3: CASSFRGEQFF; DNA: TGTGCCAGCAGCTTCAGGGGAGAGCAGTTCTTC
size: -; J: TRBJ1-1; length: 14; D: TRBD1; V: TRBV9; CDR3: CASRRQGTGMGAFF; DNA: TGTGCCAGCAGAAGACAGGGGACGGGTATGGGGGCTTTCTTT
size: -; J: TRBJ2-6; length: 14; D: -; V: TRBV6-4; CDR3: CASSDNGGANVLTF; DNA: TGTGCCAGCAGTGACAACGGGGGGGCCAACGTCCTGACTTTC
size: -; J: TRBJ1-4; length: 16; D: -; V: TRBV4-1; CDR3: CASAGGPDATNEKLFF; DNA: TGCGCCAGCGCGGGGGGGCCGGATGCAACTAATGAAAAACTGTTTTTT
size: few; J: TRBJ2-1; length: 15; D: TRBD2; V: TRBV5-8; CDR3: CASSLRGGSYNEQFF; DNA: TGTGCCAGCAGCTTGCGGGGGGGCTCCTACAATGAGCAGTTCTTC
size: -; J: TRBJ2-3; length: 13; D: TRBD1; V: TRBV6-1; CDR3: CASSSTGADTQYF; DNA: TGTGCCAGCAGTTCCACAGGGGCAGATACGCAGTATTTT
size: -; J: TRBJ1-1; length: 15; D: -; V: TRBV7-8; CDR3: CASSLATGGNTEAFF; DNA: TGTGCCAGCAGCTTAGCAACCGGCGGGAACACTGAAGCTTTCTTT
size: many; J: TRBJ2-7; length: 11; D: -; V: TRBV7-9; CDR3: CASSLLFEQYF; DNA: TGTGCCAGCAGCTTACTATTCGAGCAGTACTTC
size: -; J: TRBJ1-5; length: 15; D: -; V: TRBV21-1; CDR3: CASSKVGRDDRPQHF; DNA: TGTGCCAGCAGCAAAGTAGGGCGGGACGACAGGCCCCAGCATTTT
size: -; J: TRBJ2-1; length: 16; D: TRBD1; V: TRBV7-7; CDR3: CASSRSQGQPYNEQFF; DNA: TGTGCCAGCAGCCGTAGCCAGGGACAGCCCTACAATGAGCAGTTCTTC
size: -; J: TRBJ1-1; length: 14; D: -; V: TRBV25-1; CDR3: CASGDGAANTEAFF; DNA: TGTGCCAGCGGGGATGGGGCGGCGAACACTGAAGCTTTCTTT
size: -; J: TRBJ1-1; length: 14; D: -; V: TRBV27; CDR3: CASSLSRGGTEAFF; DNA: TGTGCCAGCAGTTTATCCAGGGGTGGGACTGAAGCTTTCTTT
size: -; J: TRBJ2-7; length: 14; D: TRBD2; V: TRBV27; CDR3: CASSWRAGGAEQYF; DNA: TGTGCCAGCAGCTGGCGAGCGGGGGGTGCCGAGCAGTACTTC
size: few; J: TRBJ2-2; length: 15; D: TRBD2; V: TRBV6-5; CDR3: CASRRTSLNTGELFF; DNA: TGTGCCAGCAGGAGGACTAGCCTCAACACCGGGGAGCTGTTTTTT
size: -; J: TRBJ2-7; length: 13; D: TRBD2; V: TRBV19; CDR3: CASSIEAGYEQYF; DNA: TGTGCCAGTAGTATAGAAGCGGGGTACGAGCAGTACTTC
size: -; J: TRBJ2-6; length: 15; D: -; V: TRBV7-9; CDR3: CASSLYTSGANVLTF; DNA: TGTGCCAGCAGCTTATACACCTCTGGGGCCAACGTCCTGACTTTC
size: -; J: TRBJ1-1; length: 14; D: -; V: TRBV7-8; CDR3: CASSLAHGGTEAFF; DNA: TGTGCCAGCAGCTTAGCTCACGGGGGGACTGAAGCTTTCTTT
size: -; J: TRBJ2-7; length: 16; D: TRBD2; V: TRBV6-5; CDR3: CASSYSGSGGSYEQYF; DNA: TGTGCCAGCAGTTACTCTGGTAGCGGGGGTTCCTACGAGCAGTACTTC
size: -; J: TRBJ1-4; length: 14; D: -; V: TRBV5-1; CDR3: CASSLFASGEKLFF; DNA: TGCGCCAGCAGCTTGTTCGCGTCGGGTGAAAAACTGTTTTTT
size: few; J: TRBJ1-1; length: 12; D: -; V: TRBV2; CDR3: CASTFVGVEAFF; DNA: TGTGCCAGCACTTTCGTCGGAGTTGAAGCTTTCTTT
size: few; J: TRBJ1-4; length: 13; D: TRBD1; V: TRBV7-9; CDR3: CASSEEQGLKLFF; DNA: TGTGCCAGCAGCGAAGAACAGGGGCTTAAACTGTTTTTT
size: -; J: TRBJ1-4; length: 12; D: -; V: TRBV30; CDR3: CAWSERSEKLFF; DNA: TGTGCCTGGAGTGAGAGGAGTGAAAAACTGTTTTTT
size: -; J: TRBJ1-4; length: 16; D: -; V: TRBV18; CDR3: CASSPFSGTTNEKLFF; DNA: TGTGCCAGCTCACCCTTTTCCGGGACAACTAATGAAAAACTGTTTTTT
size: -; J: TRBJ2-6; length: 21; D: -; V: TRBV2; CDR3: CASSQNPGHITKDSGANVLTF; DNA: TGTGCCAGCAGCCAAAACCCGGGACATATCACGAAAGACTCTGGGGCCAACGTCCTGACTTTC